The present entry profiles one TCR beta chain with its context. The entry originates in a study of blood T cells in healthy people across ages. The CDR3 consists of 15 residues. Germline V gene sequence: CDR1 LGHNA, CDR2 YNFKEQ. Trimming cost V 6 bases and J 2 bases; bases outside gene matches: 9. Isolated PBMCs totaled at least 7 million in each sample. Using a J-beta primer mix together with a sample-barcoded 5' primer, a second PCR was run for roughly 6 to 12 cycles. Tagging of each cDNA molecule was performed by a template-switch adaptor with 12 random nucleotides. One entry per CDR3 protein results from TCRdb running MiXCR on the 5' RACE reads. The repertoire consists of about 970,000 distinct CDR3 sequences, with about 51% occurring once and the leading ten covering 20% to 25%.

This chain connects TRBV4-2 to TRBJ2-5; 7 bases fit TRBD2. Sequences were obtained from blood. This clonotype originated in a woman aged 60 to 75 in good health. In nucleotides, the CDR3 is TGTGCCAGCAGACCTTACGGGAGGACACAAGAGACCCAGTACTTC. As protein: CASRPYGRTQETQYF.